There are many counts of the clone carrying this T cell receptor (beta chain). No antigen is known for it. The group of healthy controls was made up of people who were blood bank volunteers in Maryland, USA. It was from 2 million PBMCs stored at -80 C that the unsorted libraries were obtained. The source of the sample is a study of neurological immune-mediated disorders. cDNA synthesis was performed by 5'RACE with 10-nucleotide random UMIs. TCRdb ran MiXCR on the 5' RACE reads and lists one entry per CDR3 protein. The sample records around 30,000 distinct CDR3 sequences, around 4.5% being singletons. Whole-study findings and limits: The most TCR clonal expansion was seen in HTLV-1-associated myelopathy, whereas the least was seen in multiple sclerosis, below the level in healthy controls.

The sequencing input was PBMCs. This clonotype was obtained from a man aged 18 to 35 in good health.

CDR3 DNA sequence: TGTGCCAGCCGGCAGGGGGTGAACACTGAAGCTTTCTTT. It translates to CASRQGVNTEAFF. This chain links TRBV3-1 with TRBJ1-1; 7 bases match TRBD1. Unmatched junction bases numbered 3, after V lost 8 bases and J lost 0 bases. CDR1 is LGHDT and CDR2 is YNNKEL in the germline V gene (reference sequence). The CDR3 is 13 amino acids.